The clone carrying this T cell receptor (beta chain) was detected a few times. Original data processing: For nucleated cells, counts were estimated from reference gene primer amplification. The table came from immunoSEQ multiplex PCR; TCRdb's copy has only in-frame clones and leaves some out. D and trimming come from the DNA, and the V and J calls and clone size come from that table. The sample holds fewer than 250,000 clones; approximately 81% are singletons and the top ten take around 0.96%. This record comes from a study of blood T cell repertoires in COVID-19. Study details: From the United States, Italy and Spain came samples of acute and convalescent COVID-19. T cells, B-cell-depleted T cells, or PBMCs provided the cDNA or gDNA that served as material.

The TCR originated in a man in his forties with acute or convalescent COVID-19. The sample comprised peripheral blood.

The CDR3 coding sequence is TGTGCCAGCAGCTTAGCGAAGGGGAAAGAGACCCAGTACTTC. Its protein is CASSLAKGKETQYF. The chain uses TRBV7-9 and TRBJ2-5; TRBD1 might be the D (5 bases). V was trimmed by 0 bases and J by 3 bases, leaving 8 bases between them. Looked up from germline, CDR1 is SEHNR and CDR2 is FQNEAQ (reference sequence). This CDR3 comprises 14 residues.